This T cell receptor (beta chain) was profiled in a study of T cell changes during pregnancy in multiple sclerosis. With 4 bases clipped from V and 4 bases from J, the junction kept 12 bases outside the gene matches. Germline lookup yields CDR1 MNHEY and CDR2 SMNVEV (reference sequence). The CDR3 has 18 amino acids. This table comes from immunoSEQ multiplex PCR, and its TCRdb copy is limited to in-frame clones, with some not included. The sample holds some 100,000 clones, around 90% seen once. The specimen was peripheral blood, collected in the second trimester of pregnancy. The origin of this receptor is a female donor with multiple sclerosis, enrolled in a pregnancy study. This chain connects TRBV27 to TRBJ1-6, with 8 nucleotides matching TRBD1. Written as DNA, the CDR3 is TGTGCCAGCAGTTCAGGGACAGGTTTGGGGTGGTATAATTCACCCCTCCACTTT. This gives the protein CASSSGTGLGWYNSPLHF.